These 24 T cell receptor beta chains were all obtained from the same sample, sequenced in a study of identical twins. TCRdb processed the 5' RACE reads anew with MiXCR; each CDR3 protein has one entry. The sample carries about 890,000 distinct CDR3 sequences, about 12% recorded once. The same data also went into a second study, on yellow fever vaccine responses in identical twins.

Source material: PBMCs. Source of these receptors: a woman aged 18-29 years in good health.

V usage is TRBV11-2 and J usage is TRBJ1-2; 8 bases align to TRBD1. Germline trimming cut 7 bases from V and 7 bases from J; bases unmatched to any gene: 8. This CDR3 contains 13 residues. The germline V gene has CDR1 SGHAT and CDR2 FQNNGV. CDR3 DNA sequence: TGTGCCAGCACCCTGGGGACAGGTGCTGGCTACACCTTC. Translating gives CASTLGTGAGYTF.

On this clonotype: At one of its ends the junction is not consistent with the germline gene, which may arise from a read error. V gene TRBV2 combines with J gene TRBJ2-3; D unclear. Germline lookup yields CDR1 SNHLY and CDR2 FYNNEI. This CDR3 comprises 13 residues. CDR3 protein: CASSDFSKDTQYF. CDR3 nucleotides: TGTGCCAGCAGTGATTTTAGCAAAGATACGCAGTATTTT.

The chain is built from TRBV4-2 and TRBJ2-3; 7 bases align to TRBD1. CDR1 and CDR2 from the germline V gene are LGHNA and YNFKEQ. V shed 2 bases, J shed 0 bases, and the junction held 8 bases outside the gene matches. This CDR3 is 17 amino acids long. Here the CDR3 DNA reads TGTGCCAGCAGCCAACTAAAACAGGGGCCTAGCACAGATACGCAGTATTTT. Its protein product is CASSQLKQGPSTDTQYF.

This clonotype turned up a few times. The junction shows a germline mismatch at one end, possibly a read error. V is TRBV9 and J is TRBJ1-2; TRBD1 might be the D (5 bases). The CDR3 extends over 11 amino acids. Germline CDR1 and CDR2: SGDLS and YYNGEE. DNA for the CDR3: TGTGCCAGCAGCCCCTCGGTAGGGGCCTCCTTC. Protein: CASSPSVGASF.

This clonotype was seen a few times. This chain links TRBV5-1 with TRBJ2-1; 11 positions agree with TRBD1. The germline V gene has CDR1 SGHRS and CDR2 YFSETQ. The CDR3 contains 15 residues. The ends lost 5 bases at V and 7 bases at J; junction bases unmatched: 8. This chain's CDR3 is CASSHTGTGGNEQFF. CDR3 sequence (DNA): TGCGCCAGCAGTCATACTGGGACAGGGGGTAATGAGCAGTTCTTC.

The chain is built from TRBV6-1 and TRBJ1-1; possibly TRBD1 for D (5 bases). The V gene's germline CDR1 is MNHNS and CDR2 SASEGT. This CDR3 is built from 14 residues. Trimming removed 5 bases from V and 4 bases from J, with 14 bases in between. Here the CDR3 reads CASSRISGGTEAFF. CDR3 coding DNA: TGTGCCAGCAGTCGGATATCCGGGGGCACTGAAGCTTTCTTT.

The V gene is TRBV20-1, the J gene TRBJ2-7; 8 nucleotides line up with TRBD2. Germline V gene data show CDR1 as DFQATT and CDR2 as SNEGSKA (reference sequence). The CDR3 loop spans 14 amino acids. V shed 3 bases, J shed 0 bases, and the junction held 4 bases outside the gene matches. This CDR3 reads CSARGLESSYEQYF. CDR3 in DNA: TGCAGTGCTAGGGGACTAGAGAGCTCCTACGAGCAGTACTTC.

This clonotype was counted between two and nine times. The chain has TRBV20-1 and TRBJ2-2, with D tentatively TRBD1 (5 bases). The ends were cut back, 2 bases at V and 6 bases at J, with 7 bases in the middle. The length of the CDR3 is 12 residues. Germline V gene data show CDR1 as DFQATT and CDR2 as SNEGSKA (reference sequence). This CDR3 reads CSARRGSGELFF. CDR3 sequence (DNA): TGCAGTGCTAGAAGGGGTTCCGGGGAGCTGTTTTTT.

In its sample, this clonotype was seen a few times. The rearrangement joins TRBV6-5 to TRBJ2-3; TRBD2 matches at 8 bases. CDR3 length: 14 amino acids. Germline CDR1 and CDR2: MNHEY and SVGAGI. Losses at the gene ends were 6 bases for V and 4 bases for J; bases not matched to a gene: 6. CDR3 amino acids: CASSYGGDADTQYF. CDR3 sequence (DNA): TGTGCCAGCAGCTACGGGGGGGACGCAGATACGCAGTATTTT.

V and J are TRBV5-6 and TRBJ2-5; TRBD1 is a possible D gene (6 bases). This CDR3 region has 14 residues. Germline V gives CDR1 SGHDT, CDR2 YYEEEE. V was cut by 4 bases and J by 5 bases, with 15 bases left in between. The CDR3 region has the DNA TGTGCCAGCAGCCTACAAAGGGGGTGGGAGACCCAGTACTTC. Translating it yields CASSLQRGWETQYF.

This clonotype was seen a few times. The chain carries TRBV20-1 and TRBJ2-2; a weak D match, TRBD1 (5 bases). The CDR3 contains 15 residues. Germline values: CDR1 DFQATT, CDR2 SNEGSKA (reference sequence). V dropped 4 bases and J dropped 2 bases, with 14 bases sitting between them. In DNA form, the CDR3 reads TGCAGTGCTAACCAGGCAGGGAAAAACACCGGGGAGCTGTTTTTT. This sequence encodes CSANQAGKNTGELFF.

This clonotype was recorded a few times. This sequence joins TRBV7-9 and TRBJ2-3; 8 positions match TRBD2. CDR3 length: 16 residues. Germline CDR1 SEHNR, CDR2 FQNEAQ (reference sequence). J lost 6 bases, V lost 5 bases, and 13 bases had no gene match. For the CDR3, the DNA is TGTGCCAGCAGCGGACCGTCTCCGGGGGGGCCGGATACGCAGTATTTT. Translation: CASSGPSPGGPDTQYF.

This clonotype was observed many times. The rearrangement links TRBV6-2 or TRBV6-3 to TRBJ2-3; D not resolved. V was clipped by 2 bases and J by 0 bases, with 6 bases between them. The CDR3 length is 14 residues. Germline CDR1 and CDR2: MNHEY and SVGEGT. In nucleotides, the CDR3 is TGTGCCAGCAGTTACCTGGGGAGCACAGATACGCAGTATTTT. It specifies CASSYLGSTDTQYF.

This clonotype was seen a few times. V gene TRBV7-9 combines with J gene TRBJ2-1, with 10 bases matching TRBD1. This CDR3 is built from 14 residues. The junction had 4 bases not matched to a gene; V was cut back by 6 bases and J by 5 bases. Germline CDR1 and CDR2: SEHNR and FQNEAQ (reference sequence). CDR3 nucleotides: TGTGCCAGCAGAGACAGGGGGCAGAACAATGAGCAGTTCTTC. Encoded protein: CASRDRGQNNEQFF.

The rearrangement uses TRBV10-3 and TRBJ2-5, with D unclear. The germline V and J ends were trimmed by 0 bases and 4 bases, with 15 bases remaining between them. Per germline, CDR1 ENHRY and CDR2 SYGVKD. The CDR3 is 16 residues long. CDR3 DNA sequence: TGTGCCATCAGTGAGTCCGACGACTGGGCCAGAGAGACCCAGTACTTC. Its protein is CAISESDDWARETQYF.

This clonotype was detected a few times. The DNA is left out, because the CDR3 cannot be placed on it with certainty; the CDR3 is given as TCRdb lists it. The chain recombines TRBV23-1 with TRBJ2-2. TRBV23-1 is identified as an open reading frame with a role that is uncertain. Both ends counted, the CDR3 spans 16 residues. The CDR3 sequence is CASSQFGDPVSGSCFF.

This clonotype has ten or more counts. The rearrangement uses TRBV5-5 and TRBJ2-1; D ambiguous. Germline CDR1 is SGHKS and CDR2 is YYEKEE (reference sequence). Trimming removed 1 base at V and 8 bases at J, with 19 bases between. The CDR3 runs to 16 residues. CDR3 region: CASSLLSSLGMDEQFF. The CDR3 DNA is TGTGCCAGCAGCTTGTTATCCTCCCTAGGGATGGATGAGCAGTTCTTC. The variable domain in full, completed from reference TRBV5-5 and TRBJ2-1, reads DAGVTQSPTHLIKTRGQQVTLRCSPISGHKSVSWYQQVLGQGPQFIFQYYEKEERGRGNFPDRFSARQFPNYSSELNVNALLLGDSALYLCASSLLSSLGMDEQFFGPGTRLTVL.

This clonotype showed up many times. Its ends do not fully match the called genes, so a read error is possible. The rearrangement links TRBV5-1 to TRBJ2-1; TRBD2 matches at 14 bases. CDR1 and CDR2 (germline): SGHRS, YFSETQ. The CDR3 loop spans 15 amino acids. For the CDR3, the DNA is TGTGCCAGCTCACCGGGGACTAGCGGGGGCAATGAGCAGTTCTTC. This gives the protein CASSPGTSGGNEQFF.

J is TRBJ1-2 and V is TRBV10-3, with D perhaps TRBD1 (5 bases). Germline V gene lookup returns CDR1 ENHRY and CDR2 SYGVKD. Trimming cost V 5 bases and J 4 bases, with 11 bases left between them. The CDR3 loop spans 13 amino acids. CDR3 residues: CAISRGPSYGYTF. The CDR3 nucleotides are TGTGCCATCAGTAGGGGACCAAGCTATGGCTACACCTTC.

This clonotype appeared many times. The rearrangement joins TRBV14 to TRBJ2-4; no clear D gene. V was cut by 4 bases and J by 6 bases, with 13 bases left in between. CDR3 length: 14 amino acids. CDR1 is SGHDN and CDR2 is FVKESK in the germline V gene. CDR3 amino acids: CASSRGKGSNIQYF. CDR3 bases: TGTGCCAGCAGCCGAGGCAAAGGATCAAACATTCAGTACTTC. Filled out from reference TRBV14 and TRBJ2-4, the complete variable domain reads EAGVTQFPSHSVIEKGQTVTLRCDPISGHDNLYWYRRVMGKEIKFLLHFVKESKQDESGMPNNRFLAERTGGTYSTLKVQPAELEDSGVYFCASSRGKGSNIQYFGAGTRLSVL.

This clonotype was recorded at least ten times. The chain recombines TRBV11-2 with TRBJ2-7; D possibly corresponds to TRBD2 (7 bases). V lost 1 base and J 2 bases, leaving 9 bases between the germline ends. The length of the CDR3 is 14 residues. Germline lookup yields CDR1 SGHAT and CDR2 FQNNGV. The CDR3: CASSLGGGPYEQYV. In DNA form, the CDR3 reads TGTGCCAGCAGCTTAGGCGGGGGCCCCTACGAGCAGTACGTC.

CDR3: CASSPGLAGSRDTQYF. For the CDR3, the DNA is TGCGCCAGCAGCCCGGGACTAGCGGGATCGAGAGATACGCAGTATTTT. This chain uses TRBV5-1 with TRBJ2-3; 13 nucleotides match TRBD2. The germline V gene has CDR1 SGHRS and CDR2 YFSETQ. With V trimmed by 4 bases and J by 5 bases, 7 bases remained unmatched. The length of the CDR3 is 16 residues. The full variable domain, with the rest looked up from reference TRBV5-1 and TRBJ2-3, is KAGVTQTPRYLIKTRGQQVTLSCSPISGHRSVSWYQQTPGQGLQFLFEYFSETQRNKGNFPGRFSGRQFSNSRSEMNVSTLELGDSALYLCASSPGLAGSRDTQYFGPGTRLTVL.

The chain couples TRBV10-3 to TRBJ2-7; D perhaps matches TRBD2 (6 bases). Germline V gene lookup returns CDR1 ENHRY and CDR2 SYGVKD. CDR3 length: 16 amino acids. V was cut by 4 bases and J by 3 bases, with 19 bases left in between. DNA of the CDR3: TGTGCCATCAGTGCGGTATCGGGGGAGGTCGTCTACGAGCAGTACTTC. It specifies CAISAVSGEVVYEQYF.

This clonotype has only a few counts. The CDR3 loop reads CASSKDWREAPGDTQYF. CDR3 bases: TGCGCCAGCAGTAAGGACTGGCGGGAGGCCCCAGGAGATACGCAGTATTTT. The J gene is TRBJ2-3, the V gene TRBV10-2; 8 bases map to TRBD2. CDR1 is WSHSY and CDR2 is SAAADI in the germline V gene. Trimming at V came to 5 bases and at J to 5 bases, leaving 15 bases not matched to a gene. The CDR3 loop spans 17 amino acids.